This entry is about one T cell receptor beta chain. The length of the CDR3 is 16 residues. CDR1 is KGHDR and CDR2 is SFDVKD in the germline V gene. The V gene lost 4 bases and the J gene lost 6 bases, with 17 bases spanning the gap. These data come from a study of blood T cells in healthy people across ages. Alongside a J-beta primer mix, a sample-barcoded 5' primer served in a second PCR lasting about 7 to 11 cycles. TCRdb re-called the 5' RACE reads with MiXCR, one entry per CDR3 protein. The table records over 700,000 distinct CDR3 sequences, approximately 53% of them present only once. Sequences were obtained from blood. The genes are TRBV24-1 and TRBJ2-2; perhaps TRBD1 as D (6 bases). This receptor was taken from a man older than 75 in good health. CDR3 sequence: CATSDPGQGTAGELFF. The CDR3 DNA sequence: TGTGCCACCAGTGACCCGGGGCAGGGGACGGCCGGGGAGCTGTTTTTT.